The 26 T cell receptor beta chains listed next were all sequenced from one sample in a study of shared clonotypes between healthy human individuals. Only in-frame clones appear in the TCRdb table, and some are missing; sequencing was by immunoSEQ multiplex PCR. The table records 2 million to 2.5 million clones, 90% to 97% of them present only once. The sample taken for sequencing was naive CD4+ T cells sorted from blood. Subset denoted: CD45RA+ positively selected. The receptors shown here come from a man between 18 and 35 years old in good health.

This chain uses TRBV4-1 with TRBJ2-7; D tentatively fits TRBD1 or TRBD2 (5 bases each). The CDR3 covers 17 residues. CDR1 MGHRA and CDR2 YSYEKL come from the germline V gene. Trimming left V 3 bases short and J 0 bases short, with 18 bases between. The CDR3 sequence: CASSHSPGTEDSYEQYF. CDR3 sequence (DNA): TGCGCCAGCAGCCATTCCCCCGGGACGGAAGACTCCTACGAGCAGTACTTC.

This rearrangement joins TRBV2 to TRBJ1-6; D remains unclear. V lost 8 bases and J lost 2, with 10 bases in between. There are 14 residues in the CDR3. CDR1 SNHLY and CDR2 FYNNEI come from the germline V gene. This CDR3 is CASSGTPYNSPLHF. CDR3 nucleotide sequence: TGTGCCAGCTCAGGCACCCCCTATAATTCACCCCTCCACTTT.

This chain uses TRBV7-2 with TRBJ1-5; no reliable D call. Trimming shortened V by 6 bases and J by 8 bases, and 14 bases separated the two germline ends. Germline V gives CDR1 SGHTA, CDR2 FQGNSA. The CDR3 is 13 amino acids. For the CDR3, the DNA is TGTGCCAGCAGTCCCTCTCGGTTTGAGCCCCAGCATTTT. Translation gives CASSPSRFEPQHF. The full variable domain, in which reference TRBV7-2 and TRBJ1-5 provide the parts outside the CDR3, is GAGVSQSPSNKVTEKGKDVELRCDPISGHTALYWYRQSLGQGLEFLIYFQGNSAPDKSGLPSDRFSAERTGGSVSTLTIQRTQQEDSAVYLCASSPSRFEPQHFGDGTRLSIL.

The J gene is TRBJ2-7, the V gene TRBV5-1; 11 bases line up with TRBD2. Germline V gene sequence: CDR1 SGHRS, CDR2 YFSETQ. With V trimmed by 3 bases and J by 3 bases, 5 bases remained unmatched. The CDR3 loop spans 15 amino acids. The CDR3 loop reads CASSYGTSGDYEQYF. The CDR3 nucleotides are TGCGCCAGCAGCTACGGGACTAGCGGAGACTACGAGCAGTACTTC.

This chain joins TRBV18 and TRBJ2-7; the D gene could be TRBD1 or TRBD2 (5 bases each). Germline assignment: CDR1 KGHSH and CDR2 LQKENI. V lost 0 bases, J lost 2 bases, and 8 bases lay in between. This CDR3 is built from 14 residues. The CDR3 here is CASSPPMGAYEQYF. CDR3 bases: TGTGCCAGCTCACCACCGATGGGGGCCTACGAGCAGTACTTC.

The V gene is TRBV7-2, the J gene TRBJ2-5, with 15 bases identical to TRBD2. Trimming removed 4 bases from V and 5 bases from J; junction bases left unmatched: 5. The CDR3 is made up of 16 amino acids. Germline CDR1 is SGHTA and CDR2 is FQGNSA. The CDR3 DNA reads TGTGCCAGCAGCTCGGGACTAGCGGGAGGTAGGGAGACCCAGTACTTC. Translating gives CASSSGLAGGRETQYF.

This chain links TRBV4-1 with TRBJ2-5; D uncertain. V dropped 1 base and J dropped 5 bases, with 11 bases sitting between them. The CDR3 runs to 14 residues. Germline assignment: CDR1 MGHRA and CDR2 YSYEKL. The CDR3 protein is CASSQVNSRETQYF. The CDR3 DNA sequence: TGCGCCAGCAGCCAAGTAAACTCGAGGGAGACCCAGTACTTC.

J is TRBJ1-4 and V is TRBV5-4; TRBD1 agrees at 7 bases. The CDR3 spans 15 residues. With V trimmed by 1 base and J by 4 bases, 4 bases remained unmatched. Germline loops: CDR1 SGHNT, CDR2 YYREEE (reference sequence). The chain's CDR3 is CASSLNRDSNEKLFF. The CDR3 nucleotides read TGTGCCAGCAGCTTGAATCGGGACAGTAATGAAAAACTGTTTTTT.

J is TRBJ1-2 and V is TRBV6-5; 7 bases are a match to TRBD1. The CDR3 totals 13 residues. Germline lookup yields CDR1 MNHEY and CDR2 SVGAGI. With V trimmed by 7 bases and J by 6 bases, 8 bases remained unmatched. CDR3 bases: TGTGCCAGCAAAAGGGGGCTGGTAGATGGCTACACCTTC. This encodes CASKRGLVDGYTF.

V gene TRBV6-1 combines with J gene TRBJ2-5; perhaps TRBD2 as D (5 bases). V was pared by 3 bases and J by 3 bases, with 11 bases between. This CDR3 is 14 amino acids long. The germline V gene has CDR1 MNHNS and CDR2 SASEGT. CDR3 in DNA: TGTGCCAGCAGTGACCCTCCGAGGGAAGAGACCCAGTACTTC. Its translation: CASSDPPREETQYF.

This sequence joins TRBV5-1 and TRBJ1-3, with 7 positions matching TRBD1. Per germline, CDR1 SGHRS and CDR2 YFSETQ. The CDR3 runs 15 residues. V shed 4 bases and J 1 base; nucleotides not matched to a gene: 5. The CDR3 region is CASSRNRGSGNTIYF. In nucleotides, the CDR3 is TGCGCCAGCAGCCGGAACAGGGGTTCTGGAAACACCATATATTTT.

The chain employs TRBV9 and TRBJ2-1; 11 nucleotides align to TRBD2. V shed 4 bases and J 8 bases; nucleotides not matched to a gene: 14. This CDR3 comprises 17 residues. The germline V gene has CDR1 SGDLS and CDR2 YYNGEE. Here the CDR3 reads CASSLHDSGGVDDEQFF. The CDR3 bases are TGTGCCAGCAGCCTCCACGATAGCGGGGGGGTCGACGATGAGCAGTTCTTC.

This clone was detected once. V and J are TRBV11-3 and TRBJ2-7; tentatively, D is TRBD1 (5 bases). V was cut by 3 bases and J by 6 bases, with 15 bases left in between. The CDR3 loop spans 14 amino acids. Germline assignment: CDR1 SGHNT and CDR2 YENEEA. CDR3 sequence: CASSLSDSIGEQYF. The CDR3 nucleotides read TGTGCCAGCAGCTTGTCAGACAGCATTGGCGAGCAGTACTTC.

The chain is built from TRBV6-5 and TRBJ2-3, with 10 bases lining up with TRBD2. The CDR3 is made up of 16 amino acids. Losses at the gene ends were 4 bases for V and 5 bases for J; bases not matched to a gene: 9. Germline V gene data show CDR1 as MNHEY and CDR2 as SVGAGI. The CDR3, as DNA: TGTGCCAGCAGTTTTCTAGCGGGAGCCAGGGGAGATACGCAGTATTTT. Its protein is CASSFLAGARGDTQYF.

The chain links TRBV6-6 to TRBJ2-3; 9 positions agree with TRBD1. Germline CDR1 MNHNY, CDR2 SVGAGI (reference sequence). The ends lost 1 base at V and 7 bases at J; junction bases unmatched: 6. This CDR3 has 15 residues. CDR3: CASSYLGQGGYTQYF. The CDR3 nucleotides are TGTGCCAGCAGTTACTTGGGACAGGGAGGGTATACGCAGTATTTT.

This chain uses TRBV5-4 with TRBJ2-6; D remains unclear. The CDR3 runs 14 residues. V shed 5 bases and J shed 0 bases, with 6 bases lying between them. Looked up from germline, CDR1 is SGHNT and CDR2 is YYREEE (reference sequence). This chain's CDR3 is CASRDPSGANVLTF. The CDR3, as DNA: TGTGCCAGCAGGGACCCCTCTGGGGCCAACGTCCTGACTTTC.

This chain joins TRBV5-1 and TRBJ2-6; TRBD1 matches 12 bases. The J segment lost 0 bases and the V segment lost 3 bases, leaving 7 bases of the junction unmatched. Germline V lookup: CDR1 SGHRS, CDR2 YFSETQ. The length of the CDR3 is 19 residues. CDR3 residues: CASSSLRDRGPSGANVLTF. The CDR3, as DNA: TGCGCCAGCAGCTCCCTCCGGGACAGGGGGCCCTCTGGGGCCAACGTCCTGACTTTC.

The CDR3 is CASSVRAGYGYTF. The CDR3 nucleotides are TGTGCCAGCAGCGTCAGGGCAGGCTATGGCTACACCTTC. V usage is TRBV13 and J usage is TRBJ1-2, with a possible D match to TRBD1 (5 bases). V lost 5 bases to trimming and J lost 4 bases, with 11 bases between them. The germline V gene has CDR1 PRHDT and CDR2 FYEKMQ (reference sequence). CDR3 size: 13 residues.

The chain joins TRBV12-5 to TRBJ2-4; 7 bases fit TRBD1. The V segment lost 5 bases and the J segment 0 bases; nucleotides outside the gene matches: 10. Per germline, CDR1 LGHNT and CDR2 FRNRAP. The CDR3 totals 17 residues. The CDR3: CASGPGTENLAKNIQYF. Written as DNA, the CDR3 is TGTGCTAGTGGTCCGGGGACAGAAAACTTAGCCAAAAACATTCAGTACTTC.

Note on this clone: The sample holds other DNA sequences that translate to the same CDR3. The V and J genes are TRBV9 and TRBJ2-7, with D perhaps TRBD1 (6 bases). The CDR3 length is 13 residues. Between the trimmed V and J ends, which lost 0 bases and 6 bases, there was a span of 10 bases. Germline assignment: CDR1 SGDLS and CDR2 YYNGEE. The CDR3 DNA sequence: TGTGCCAGCAGCGTAGGTCCCAGGGGCGAGCAGTACTTC. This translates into CASSVGPRGEQYF.

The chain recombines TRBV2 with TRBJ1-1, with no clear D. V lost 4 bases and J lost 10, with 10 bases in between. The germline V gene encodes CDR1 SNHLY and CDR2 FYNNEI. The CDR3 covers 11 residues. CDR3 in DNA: TGTGCCAGCAGTGCCCGATTTGGAGCTTTCTTT. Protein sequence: CASSARFGAFF.

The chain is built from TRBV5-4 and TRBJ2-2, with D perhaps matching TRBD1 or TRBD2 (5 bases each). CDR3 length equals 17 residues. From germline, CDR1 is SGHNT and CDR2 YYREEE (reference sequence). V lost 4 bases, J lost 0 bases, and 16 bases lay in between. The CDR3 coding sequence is TGTGCCAGCAGCCCAGGACGGGGCCCTACGAACACCGGGGAGCTGTTTTTT. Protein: CASSPGRGPTNTGELFF.

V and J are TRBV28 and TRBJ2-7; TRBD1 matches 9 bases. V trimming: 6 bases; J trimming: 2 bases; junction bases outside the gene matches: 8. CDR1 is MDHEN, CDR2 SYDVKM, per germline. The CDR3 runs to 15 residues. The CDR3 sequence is CASRARDRATYEQYF. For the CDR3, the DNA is TGTGCCAGCAGGGCCCGGGACAGGGCAACCTACGAGCAGTACTTC. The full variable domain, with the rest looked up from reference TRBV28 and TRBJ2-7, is DVKVTQSSRYLVKRTGEKVFLECVQDMDHENMFWYRQDPGLGLRLIYFSYDVKMKEKGDIPEGYSVSREKKERFSLILESASTNQTSMYLCASRARDRATYEQYFGPGTRLTVT.

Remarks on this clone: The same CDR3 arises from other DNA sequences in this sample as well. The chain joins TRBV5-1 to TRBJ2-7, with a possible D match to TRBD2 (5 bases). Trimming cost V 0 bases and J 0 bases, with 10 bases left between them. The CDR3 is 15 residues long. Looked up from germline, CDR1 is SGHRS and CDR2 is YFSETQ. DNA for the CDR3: TGCGCCAGCAGCTTGGAGGGCGGAGGCTCCTACGAGCAGTACTTC. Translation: CASSLEGGGSYEQYF.

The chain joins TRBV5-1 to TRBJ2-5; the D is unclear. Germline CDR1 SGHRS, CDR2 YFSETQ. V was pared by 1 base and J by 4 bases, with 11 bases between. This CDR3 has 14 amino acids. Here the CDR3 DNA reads TGCGCCAGCAGCTTGTTTGGCGGCACAGAGACCCAGTACTTC. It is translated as CASSLFGGTETQYF.

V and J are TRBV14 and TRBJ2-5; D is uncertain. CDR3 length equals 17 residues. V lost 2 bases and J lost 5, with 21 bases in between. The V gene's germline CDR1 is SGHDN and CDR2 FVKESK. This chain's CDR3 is CASSQILGWPPVETQYF. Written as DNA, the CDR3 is TGTGCCAGCAGCCAAATCTTGGGGTGGCCCCCGGTGGAGACCCAGTACTTC. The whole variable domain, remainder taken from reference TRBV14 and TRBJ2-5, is EAGVTQFPSHSVIEKGQTVTLRCDPISGHDNLYWYRRVMGKEIKFLLHFVKESKQDESGMPNNRFLAERTGGTYSTLKVQPAELEDSGVYFCASSQILGWPPVETQYFGPGTRLLVL.